The sequence of this TCR beta chain was determined in a study of cytomegalovirus exposure and HLA in healthy donors. Study-level points and caveats: TCR beta chain V- and J-gene trimming was linked, in a later analysis, to a missense variant in DCLRE1C. Later analysis reportedly placed an Asian-associated ancestry cluster below the roughly 680-donor mean in N-insertions.

PCR used 60 Vbeta primers and 13 Jbeta primers. Profiling relied on immunoSEQ multiplex PCR, and the TCRdb table lists in-frame clones only, not all of them. The sample holds some 100,000 clones, approximately 76% seen once. With regard to this clone: What it binds is unknown.

After removal of 7 bases from V and 0 bases from J, the junction contained 0 bases not matched to a gene. This CDR3 is built from 13 residues. CDR1 is SQVTM and CDR2 is ANQGSEA in the germline V gene. V and J are TRBV29-1 and TRBJ2-2; TRBD1 matches 9 bases. The clonotype was recovered from a man in his forties or fifties in good health and CMV-seronegative. The sequenced sample consisted of PBMCs. Here the CDR3 reads CSGQGANTGELFF. For the CDR3, the DNA is TGCAGCGGACAGGGGGCGAACACCGGGGAGCTGTTTTTT.